This T cell receptor beta chain was obtained from a study of blood T cell repertoires in COVID-19. Looking at the study overall: COVID-19 samples collected from the United States, Italy and Spain covered acute and convalescent phases. T cells, B-cell-depleted T cells, or PBMCs supplied cDNA or gDNA.

Original processing methods: Counts of nucleated cells, estimated from reference gene primer amplification, were obtained. Here immunoSEQ multiplex PCR was the method, and the copy in TCRdb shows in-frame clones only, minus some. From that table come the V and J calls and clone size; the DNA was used to work out D and trimming. The sample records 200,000 to 250,000 clones, roughly four fifths being singletons. V lost 6 bases, J lost 2 bases, and 5 bases lay in between. The CDR3 sequence is 13 residues long. CDR1 and CDR2 from the germline V gene are SGHTA and FQGTGA. This sequence joins TRBV7-3 and TRBJ2-6; D gene uncertain. Sequencing used peripheral blood. The TCR was taken from a woman in her sixties or seventies with COVID-19, enrolled during active disease. The CDR3 DNA follows: TGTGCCAGCAGGGCCCCTGGGGCCAACGTCCTGACTTTC. It codes for CASRAPGANVLTF.